This TCR beta chain was captured in a study of regulatory T cells in long-lasting Graves disease. Points on this clonotype: Antigen unknown.

Study-wide results and limits: New patients shared fewer public clonotypes (966) than persistent patients did (around 2,900). Preferential use of TRBV28, TRBJ1-2 and TRBJ2-5 was seen in persistent disease.

V dropped 4 bases and J dropped 1 base, with 7 bases sitting between them. In germline, CDR1 is SNHLY, CDR2 FYNNEI. The CDR3 consists of 13 residues. Relying on iRepertoire HTBI primers and Arm-PCR of CDR3 regions, the team built TCR beta libraries. TCRdb itself ran the multiplex PCR reads through MiXCR, one entry per CDR3 protein. Altogether 400,000 or so distinct CDR3 sequences are present, 20% to 30% being singletons, with the ten largest covering roughly 26%. The time point: persistent/refractory GD, antithyroid drugs over 5 years with positive TRAb. The TCR library used RNA extracted from PBMCs. The clonotype was recovered from a female donor with Graves disease. The material was peripheral blood mononuclear cells (PBMCs), obtained when the disease was refractory, from a patient treated with antithyroid drugs. The J gene is TRBJ1-1, the V gene TRBV2, with D unclear. CDR3 DNA sequence: TGTGCCAGCAGTGTCTCAGCGAACACTGAAGCTTTCTTT. Translating gives CASSVSANTEAFF.